These 22 T cell receptor beta chains were sequenced from one sample in a study of tumor-infiltrating lymphocytes in primary liver carcinoma. Total RNA amounting to about 520 ng was the source from which TCR beta cDNA was made with a constant-region primer. Investigators got TCR beta libraries out of three nested multiplex PCR rounds, done with slightly modified ARM-PCR. Both of the initial two PCR rounds ran for roughly 11 cycles and employed TRBV1-TRBV30 forward primers alongside a C-beta reverse primer. TCRdb reprocessed the multiplex PCR reads via MiXCR and lists one record per CDR3 protein. The data show 330,000 or so distinct CDR3 sequences, almost 65% seen once. Blood RNA was derived from unsorted whole blood, and germline DNA was extracted too. Specimen: peripheral blood. These receptors all stem from a man between 35 and 55 years old with primary liver carcinoma and hepatitis B virus infection.

This clonotype has ten or more counts. The V and J genes are TRBV6-2 or TRBV6-3 and TRBJ1-5, with 8 bases identical to TRBD1. V shed 5 bases, J shed 6 bases, and the junction held 6 bases outside the gene matches. This CDR3 has 14 residues. Germline assignment: CDR1 MNHEY and CDR2 SVGEGT. CDR3 in DNA: TGTGCCAGCAGTCCACAGGGGGGGAGTCAGCCCCAGCATTTT. It translates to CASSPQGGSQPQHF.

About this clonotype itself: The junction differs from germline at one of its ends, possibly a read error. The chain carries TRBV11-2 and TRBJ2-5; 9 bases fit TRBD1. The CDR3 has 13 amino acids. In germline, CDR1 is SGHAT, CDR2 FQNNGV. CDR3 sequence: CASRDRGAETQYF. As DNA, the CDR3 is TGTGCCAGCAGAGACAGGGGGGCAGAGACTCAGTACTTC.

The sample holds a few counts of this clonotype. This may be a read error, as it is one base from a much larger clone. This rearrangement joins TRBV29-1 to TRBJ2-5, with D uncertain. The CDR3 covers 11 residues. The germline V gene has CDR1 SQVTM and CDR2 ANQGSEA. CDR3 DNA: TGCAACGTTGTTGCTTGGGAGACCCAGTACTTC. Translated: CNVVAWETQYF.

The chain couples TRBV4-2 to TRBJ2-5; TRBD2 is a possible D gene (6 bases). Per germline, CDR1 LGHNA and CDR2 YNFKEQ. The CDR3 contains 15 residues. In DNA form, the CDR3 reads TGTATCAGCAGCCAAGTGGCGGGACCCCACGAGACCCAGTACTTC. Protein sequence: CISSQVAGPHETQYF.

As to this clonotype: A much more abundant neighbour one base away suggests this may be a read error. It is likely a read error, because the conserved phenylalanine at the end of the CDR3 is missing. The chain joins TRBV12-5 to TRBJ2-1; D unresolved. CDR3 length: 12 amino acids. Per the germline V gene, CDR1 is LGHNT and CDR2 is FRNRAP. Trimming shortened V by 1 base and J by 8 bases, and 6 bases separated the two germline ends. The chain's CDR3 is CASGLGQYEQFL. In DNA form, the CDR3 reads TGTGCTAGTGGTTTGGGACAATATGAGCAGTTCCTC.

This clonotype was found many times. The V and J genes are TRBV4-1 and TRBJ1-4, with a tentative D call TRBD1 (6 bases). Germline V gene lookup returns CDR1 MGHRA and CDR2 YSYEKL. V was shortened by 2 bases and J by 8 bases, with 15 bases between the two germline ends. CDR3 length: 15 amino acids. The CDR3 sequence is CASSQSQDSWEKLFF. The CDR3 DNA reads TGCGCCAGCAGCCAATCTCAGGACAGTTGGGAAAAACTGTTTTTT.

This clonotype is medium-sized (0.01 to 0.1%) within its sample. The V and J genes are TRBV11-2 and TRBJ2-1, with 8 bases fitting TRBD1. This CDR3 is 15 amino acids long. V was clipped by 7 bases and J by 4 bases; unmatched bases: 9. Germline loops: CDR1 SGHAT, CDR2 FQNNGV. The CDR3 loop reads CASIYSGGAYNEQFF. In nucleotides, the CDR3 is TGTGCCAGCATCTACTCAGGGGGCGCTTACAATGAGCAGTTCTTC.

Regarding this clonotype: One junction end disagrees with the germline gene, perhaps due to a read error. V usage is TRBV6-2 or TRBV6-3 and J usage is TRBJ2-1; 11 bases align to TRBD2. This CDR3 comprises 16 residues. The germline V gene has CDR1 MNHEY and CDR2 SVGEGT. The CDR3 coding sequence is TGTGGCAGCAGTTACGGGACTAGCGGCTTGTACAATGAGCAGTTCTTC. This encodes CGSSYGTSGLYNEQFF.

In regard to this clonotype: This CDR3 fails to terminate in the conserved phenylalanine or tryptophan, so it likely reflects a read error. The rearrangement uses TRBV11-1 and TRBJ2-5; D is unresolved. V gave up 3 bases and J gave up 5 bases, with 13 bases separating them. The germline CDR1 and CDR2 sequences are SGHAT and FQDESV (reference sequence). This CDR3 region has 14 residues. CDR3 in amino acids: CASSLRRAGETQYS. DNA of the CDR3: TGTGCCAGCAGCTTGCGTAGGGCAGGCGAGACCCAGTACTCC.

This clonotype was picked up many times. At one boundary the junction diverges from the germline segment, which might be a read error. The rearrangement uses TRBV10-3 and TRBJ2-7; D gene ambiguous. There are 12 residues in the CDR3. Per the germline V gene, CDR1 is ENHRY and CDR2 is SYGVKD. The CDR3 bases are TGTGCCATCACAGGCAGCTCCGACGAGCAGTACTTC. Protein sequence: CAITGSSDEQYF.

On this clonotype itself: A single base separates this from a much larger clone, so it may be a read error. The chain is built from TRBV4-2 and TRBJ2-7, with D perhaps TRBD2 (6 bases). From germline, CDR1 is LGHNA and CDR2 YNFKEQ. The CDR3 contains 16 residues. The CDR3 region is CASSQGSLDYVYERYF. In nucleotides, the CDR3 is TGTGCCAGCAGCCAAGGGAGTTTGGACTACGTCTACGAGCGGTACTTC.

This clonotype was seen a few times. In this CDR3 the conserved last residue, phenylalanine or tryptophan, is missing, so a read error is likely. The chain couples TRBV6-1 to TRBJ2-7; TRBD1 matches 7 bases. Germline lookup yields CDR1 MNHNS and CDR2 SASEGT. This CDR3 has 14 residues. CDR3 bases: TGTGCCAGTAGCGAGGGGGCTCCCCCCTATGAGCAGTACCTC. It yields the protein CASSEGAPPYEQYL.

The chain combines TRBV11-2 with TRBJ1-2; D ambiguous. The CDR3 length is 12 residues. Germline CDR1 SGHAT, CDR2 FQNNGV. Trimming took 10 bases from V and 3 from J, leaving 12 bases between them. CDR3 DNA: TGTGCCACAAGCTCGGGATACTATGGCTACACCTTC. This translates into CATSSGYYGYTF.

This clonotype has a count of ten or more. The chain carries TRBV29-1 and TRBJ1-2; D is unresolved. This CDR3 is 13 amino acids long. V was trimmed by 6 bases and J by 1 base, leaving 12 bases between them. CDR1 and CDR2 from the germline V gene are SQVTM and ANQGSEA. The CDR3 here is CSVPEEGNYGYTF. In nucleotides, the CDR3 is TGCAGCGTCCCGGAAGAGGGTAACTATGGCTACACCTTC. Filled out from reference TRBV29-1 and TRBJ1-2, the complete variable domain reads SAVISQKPSRDICQRGTSLTIQCQVDSQVTMMFWYRQQPGQSLTLIATANQGSEATYESGFVIDKFPISRPNLTFSTLTVSNMSPEDSSIYLCSVPEEGNYGYTFGSGTRLTVV.

Worth noting for this clonotype: One end of the junction varies from germline; a read error may be responsible. DNA for the CDR3: TGTGCCAGCAGATTGGTGGCTAGCGGGTCATACAATGAGCAGTTCTTC. The encoded protein is CASRLVASGSYNEQFF. The rearrangement uses TRBV5-4 and TRBJ2-1; 8 bases agree with TRBD2. Germline CDR1 reads SGHNT; CDR2 reads YYREEE (reference sequence). The CDR3 length is 16 residues. The entire variable domain, with the rest obtained from reference TRBV5-4 and TRBJ2-1, is as follows: ETGVTQSPTHLIKTRGQQVTLRCSSQSGHNTVSWYQQALGQGPQFIFQYYREEENGRGNFPPRFSGLQFPNYSSELNVNALELDDSALYLCASRLVASGSYNEQFFGPGTRLTVL.

On this clonotype: Germline and junction disagree at one end, which may indicate a read error. This chain uses TRBV4-1 with TRBJ2-7; D may be TRBD2 (6 bases). There are 17 residues in the CDR3. Germline CDR1 is MGHRA and CDR2 is YSYEKL. CDR3 DNA sequence: TGCGCCAACAGCCAGACGTTGTTAGGAGGGCTTGGCTACGAGCAGTACTTC. It codes for CANSQTLLGGLGYEQYF.

In the case of this clonotype: This CDR3 is missing its conserved last phenylalanine or tryptophan, likely due to a read error. This sequence joins TRBV11-2 and TRBJ2-3, with a weak D call TRBD1 (5 bases). Germline CDR1 and CDR2: SGHAT and FQNNGV. This CDR3 has 12 residues. CDR3 bases: TGTGCCGGCAGCTCGACACAGGATATGCAGTATTTG. Translation: CAGSSTQDMQYL.

The gene calls are TRBV12-5 and TRBJ2-3, with TRBD2 as a possible D gene (6 bases). The length of the CDR3 is 16 residues. From germline, CDR1 is LGHNT and CDR2 FRNRAP. The germline V and J ends were trimmed by 1 base and 5 bases, with 16 bases remaining between them. The CDR3 DNA sequence: TGTGCTAGTGGTTTGGAAGTAGGGAGGATCATAGATACGCAGTATTTT. This gives the protein CASGLEVGRIIDTQYF. Full variable domain (missing parts from reference TRBV12-5 and TRBJ2-3): DARVTQTPRHKVTEMGQEVTMRCQPILGHNTVFWYRQTMMQGLELLAYFRNRAPLDDSGMPKDRFSAEMPDATLATLKIQPSEPRDSAVYFCASGLEVGRIIDTQYFGPGTRLTVL.

V gene TRBV11-2 combines with J gene TRBJ2-2, with TRBD2 identical over 8 bases. Germline CDR1 SGHAT, CDR2 FQNNGV. With 9 bases clipped from V and 10 bases from J, the junction kept 16 bases outside the gene matches. The CDR3 spans 15 residues. The DNA of the CDR3 is TGTGCCAGTAGCCCTATACCCGGGAGGGCCGAGGAGCTGTTTTTT. Protein product: CASSPIPGRAEELFF.

This clonotype was recorded only once. The CDR3 carries no conserved terminal phenylalanine or tryptophan, so it likely arises from a read error. This chain joins TRBV11-2 and TRBJ2-1; D is possibly TRBD2 (5 bases). The germline CDR1 and CDR2 sequences are SGHAT and FQNNGV. The CDR3 is made up of 14 amino acids. DNA for the CDR3: TGTGCCAACAGCGAGACTCGGCGGGTTGGCGAGCAGTTCTTA. Residues: CANSETRRVGEQFL.

This sequence joins TRBV7-9 and TRBJ1-4; D might be TRBD1 (5 bases). The CDR3 runs to 16 residues. The V and J ends lost 7 bases and 8 bases respectively, with 23 bases between them. Germline V gene data show CDR1 as SEHNR and CDR2 as FQNEAQ (reference sequence). CDR3 DNA: TGTGCCAGCAACTTCTTAAACCGGGACTCGGAAGAAAAACTGTTTTTT. Its protein product is CASNFLNRDSEEKLFF.

The gene calls are TRBV11-2 and TRBJ1-4, with a tentative D call TRBD1 (5 bases). CDR1 is SGHAT and CDR2 is FQNNGV in the germline V gene. V lost 6 bases and J 8 bases, leaving 19 bases between the germline ends. The CDR3 sequence is 15 residues long. The DNA of the CDR3 is TGTGCCAGCAGAGAGCCCGGGACGGCCGGGGAAAAACTGTTTTTT. Translating gives CASREPGTAGEKLFF.